This TCR beta chain comes out of a study of T cell responses to AZD1222 COVID-19 vaccine. The overall study: Analysis merged second doses at about 4 or about 12 weeks. Study observations and caveats: Clonal diversity may have been underestimated in mostly white British donors. It was only after the peak T cell response that any repertoires were sampled. Spike as a whole was targeted by vaccine-associated CD4 TCRs, dominant at 160-218 and 743-854.

The assay was immunoSEQ multiplex PCR, and TCRdb's table has in-frame clones only and misses some. The data show 98,000 or so clones, with 75% to 90% seen just once and 8% to 9% held by the top ten. This CDR3 region has 15 residues. V gave up 0 bases and J gave up 4 bases; unmatched junction bases: 6. Germline V CDR1 and CDR2: MNHEY, SVGAGI. Remarks on this clone: Its antigen is currently unknown.

This TCR came from an adult in good health. V usage is TRBV6-5 and J usage is TRBJ2-7; TRBD1 matches 7 bases. The material sequenced was peripheral blood, taken on day 0 of AZD1222 vaccination. The CDR3 here is CASSYSRQGGYEQYF. The CDR3 DNA reads TGTGCCAGCAGTTACTCTCGACAGGGCGGGTACGAGCAGTACTTC.